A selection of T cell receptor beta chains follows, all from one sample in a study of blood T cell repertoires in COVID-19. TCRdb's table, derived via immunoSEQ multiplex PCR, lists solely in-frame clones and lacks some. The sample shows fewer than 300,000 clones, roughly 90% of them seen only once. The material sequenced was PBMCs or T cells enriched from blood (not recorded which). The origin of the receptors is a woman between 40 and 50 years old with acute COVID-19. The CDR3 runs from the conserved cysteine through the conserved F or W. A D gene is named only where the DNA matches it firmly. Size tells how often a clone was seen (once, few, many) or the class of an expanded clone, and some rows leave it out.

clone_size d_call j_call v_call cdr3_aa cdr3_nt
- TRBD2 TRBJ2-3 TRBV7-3 CASSFTSGGTDTQYF TGTGCCAGCAGCTTTACTAGCGGGGGGACAGATACGCAGTATTTT
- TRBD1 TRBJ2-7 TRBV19 CASSSGTGYYEQYF TGTGCCAGTAGCTCCGGGACAGGATACTACGAGCAGTACTTC
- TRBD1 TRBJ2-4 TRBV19 CASSIHRGSDLAKNIQYF TGTGCCAGTAGTATTCACAGGGGGTCGGATCTAGCCAAAAACATTCAGTACTTC
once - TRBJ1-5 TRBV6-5 CASGRQGNQPQHF TGTGCCAGCGGGCGACAGGGCAATCAGCCCCAGCATTTT
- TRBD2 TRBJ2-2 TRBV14 CASSQYGTSANTGELFF TGTGCCAGCAGCCAATACGGGACTAGCGCAAACACCGGGGAGCTGTTTTTT
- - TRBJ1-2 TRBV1 CTSSQESSGQTYGYTF TGCACCAGCAGCCAAGAATCATCGGGACAAACCTATGGCTACACCTTC
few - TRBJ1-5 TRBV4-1 CASSQGKGGNQPQHF TGCGCCAGCAGCCAAGGTAAAGGGGGAAATCAGCCCCAGCATTTT
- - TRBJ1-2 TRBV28 CASSLGAGGYGYTF TGTGCCAGCAGCCTCGGGGCGGGGGGCTATGGCTACACCTTC
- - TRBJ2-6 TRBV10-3 CAIRGDSGANVLTF TGTGCCATCAGAGGGGACTCTGGGGCCAACGTCCTGACTTTC
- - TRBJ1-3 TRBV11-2 CASSLASDRLSGNTIYF TGTGCCAGCAGCTTAGCTTCCGACAGGCTCTCTGGAAACACCATATATTTT
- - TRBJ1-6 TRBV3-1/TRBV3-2 CASSPVQIFSGTRNSPLHF TGTGCCAGCAGCCCAGTCCAAATATTCTCCGGGACAAGGAATTCACCCCTCCACTTT
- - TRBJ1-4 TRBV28 CASSWQGSTNEKLFF TGTGCCAGCAGCTGGCAGGGAAGCACTAATGAAAAACTGTTTTTT
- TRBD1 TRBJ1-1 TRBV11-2 CASSQTGGASYTEAFF TGTGCCAGCAGCCAGACAGGGGGCGCATCATACACTGAAGCTTTCTTT
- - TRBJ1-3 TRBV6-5 CASSSTVISGNTIYF TGTGCCAGCAGTTCGACAGTGATCTCTGGAAACACCATATATTTT
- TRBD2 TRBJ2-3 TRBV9 CASSVDGGRVGGDTQYF TGTGCCAGCAGCGTAGATGGCGGGAGGGTCGGGGGAGATACGCAGTATTTT